The source of this T cell receptor (beta chain) is a study of blood T cell repertoires in COVID-19. Trimming stripped 0 bases from V and 4 bases from J, with 12 bases between. The germline gives CDR1 GTSNPN, CDR2 SVGIG (reference sequence). The CDR3 has 14 residues. Original analysis: Amplification of reference gene primers was used by the study to estimate nucleated cell counts. Assay: immunoSEQ multiplex PCR; the TCRdb copy retains only in-frame clones and omits some. Clone size and V and J calls were adopted from that table, with D and trimming inferred from the DNA. The table records approximately 89,000 clones, approximately 75% of them present only once.

This TCR derives from a human donor in a cohort sampled during active COVID-19. Sequencing was performed on peripheral blood. The genes are TRBV30 and TRBJ1-2; D is uncertain. The CDR3 region has the DNA TGTGCCTGGAGTGTACTCTGGGAGCCCTATGGCTACACCTTC. This gives the protein CAWSVLWEPYGYTF.